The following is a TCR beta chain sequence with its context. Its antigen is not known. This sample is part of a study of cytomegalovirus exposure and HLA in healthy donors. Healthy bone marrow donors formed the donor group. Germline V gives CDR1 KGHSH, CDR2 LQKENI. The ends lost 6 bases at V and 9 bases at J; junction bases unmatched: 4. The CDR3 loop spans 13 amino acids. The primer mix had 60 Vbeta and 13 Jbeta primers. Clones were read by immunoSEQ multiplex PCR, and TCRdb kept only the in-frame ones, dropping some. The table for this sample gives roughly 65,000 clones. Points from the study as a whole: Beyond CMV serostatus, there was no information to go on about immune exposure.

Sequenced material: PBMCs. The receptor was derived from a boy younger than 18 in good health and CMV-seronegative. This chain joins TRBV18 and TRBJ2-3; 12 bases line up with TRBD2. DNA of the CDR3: TGTGCCAGCTCTCCGGGGACTAGCGGGACGCAGTATTTT. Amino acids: CASSPGTSGTQYF.